A single sample is the source of the 12 T cell receptor beta chains below, sequenced in a study of monozygotic twins with inflammatory bowel disease. After re-calling the 5' RACE reads, TCRdb lists one entry per CDR3 protein, DNA absent. This sample's table has approximately 300,000 distinct CDR3 sequences. Sequencing input: blood. All receptors come from a human donor with ulcerative colitis or Crohn's disease, or a healthy co-twin of an affected twin (not recorded which).

The chain carries TRBV12-3 or TRBV12-4 and TRBJ2-3; lacking DNA, the TRBD1 call made by TCRdb goes unchecked. There are 16 residues in the CDR3. The CDR3 loop is CASTQRGLRITDTQYF.

The CDR3 reads CASSRPLFLAYEQYF. This chain connects TRBV6-2 or TRBV6-3 to TRBJ2-7. This CDR3 comprises 15 residues. From germline, CDR1 is MNHEY and CDR2 SVGEGT.

V and J are TRBV24-1 and TRBJ2-2. The germline V gene encodes CDR1 KGHDR and CDR2 SFDVKD. This CDR3 comprises 13 residues. CDR3 residues: CATSATNTGELFF.

This chain joins TRBV28 and TRBJ1-4; TCRdb proposes TRBD1, but this gene call is untestable without DNA. The germline gives CDR1 MDHEN, CDR2 SYDVKM. This CDR3 spans 15 amino acids. The chain's CDR3 is CASTKTGTGSEKLFF.

The chain uses TRBV19 and TRBJ2-5; there is no DNA to check the TCRdb D call of TRBD1. CDR3 length: 15 residues. In germline, CDR1 is LNHDA, CDR2 SQIVND (reference sequence). This CDR3 is CASSIGATWRETQYF.

The rearrangement uses TRBV28 and TRBJ1-2. This CDR3 spans 12 amino acids. CDR1 and CDR2 (germline): MDHEN, SYDVKM. The chain's CDR3 is CASSPWTKGYTF.

This chain connects TRBV10-3 to TRBJ1-5; the TCRdb call, TRBD1, lacks DNA for checking. Germline lookup yields CDR1 ENHRY and CDR2 SYGVKD. This CDR3 comprises 15 residues. CDR3 region: CAISDGTGVGQPQHF.

V usage is TRBV28 and J usage is TRBJ1-1; lacking DNA, the TRBD1 call made by TCRdb goes unchecked. CDR3 size: 14 residues. CDR1 MDHEN and CDR2 SYDVKM come from the germline V gene. The CDR3 protein is CASTIPQGLTEAFF.

This chain links TRBV7-2 with TRBJ1-5. The CDR3 spans 13 residues. Germline CDR1 SGHTA, CDR2 FQGNSA. The chain's CDR3 is CASSPLLGQPQHF.

V gene TRBV9 combines with J gene TRBJ2-1. The CDR3 runs to 15 residues. The germline CDR1 and CDR2 sequences are SGDLS and YYNGEE. The CDR3 protein is CASSVAGGSYNEQFF. The full variable domain, its missing parts supplied by reference TRBV9 and TRBJ2-1, is DSGVTQTPKHLITATGQRVTLRCSPRSGDLSVYWYQQSLDQGLQFLIQYYNGEERAKGNILERFSAQQFPDLHSELNLSSLELGDSALYFCASSVAGGSYNEQFFGPGTRLTVL.

This chain links TRBV3-1 with TRBJ1-2; there is no DNA to check the TCRdb D call of TRBD1. This CDR3 region has 15 residues. Germline CDR1 LGHDT, CDR2 YNNKEL (reference sequence). The CDR3: CASSPRPGGSYGYTF.

This chain links TRBV6-1 with TRBJ2-6; TCRdb proposes TRBD1, but this gene call is untestable without DNA. Germline V gene lookup returns CDR1 MNHNS and CDR2 SASEGT. The CDR3 is 15 amino acids. CDR3 residues: CASNRGSSGANVLTF.